This is a list of T cell receptor beta chains from one sample in a study of identical twins. TCRdb fed the 5' RACE reads into MiXCR, producing one record per CDR3 protein. The sample lists 450,000 to 600,000 distinct CDR3 sequences; about 20% were seen once. These data were also reused for a study on yellow fever vaccine responses in identical twins.

The sequencing sample was made of CD4+ T cells sorted from blood. Source of these receptors: a woman aged 18-30 years in good health. Both conserved end residues are part of each CDR3. Each record gives: V gene, J gene, CDR3 protein.

v_gene: TRBV28
j_gene: TRBJ2-3
CDR3aa: CASSLGEGGSGDTQYF

v_gene: TRBV11-1
j_gene: TRBJ2-5
CDR3aa: CASSLRLAGQETQYF

v_gene: TRBV12-3/TRBV12-4
j_gene: TRBJ2-2
CDR3aa: CASSLQRGALLQPNTGELFF

v_gene: TRBV4-1
j_gene: TRBJ2-1
CDR3aa: CASSQPVRRGEQFF

v_gene: TRBV18
j_gene: TRBJ2-1
CDR3aa: CASSPPVGGSSYNEQFF

v_gene: TRBV24-1
j_gene: TRBJ2-1
CDR3aa: CATSEPGLAGRNEQFF

v_gene: TRBV9
j_gene: TRBJ2-3
CDR3aa: CASSAGALSADTQYF

v_gene: TRBV12-3/TRBV12-4
j_gene: TRBJ2-7
CDR3aa: CASSRTSGRSYEQYF

v_gene: TRBV24-1
j_gene: TRBJ2-1
CDR3aa: CATSDLPYNEQFF

v_gene: TRBV20-1
j_gene: TRBJ2-2
CDR3aa: CSARDSWYTGELFF

v_gene: TRBV25-1
j_gene: TRBJ1-5
CDR3aa: CASSEGQFNQPQHF

v_gene: TRBV18
j_gene: TRBJ2-5
CDR3aa: CASSPRPGAGETQYF

v_gene: TRBV15
j_gene: TRBJ2-5
CDR3aa: CATSRGTGLETQYF

v_gene: TRBV7-9
j_gene: TRBJ2-1
CDR3aa: CASSLGQTTF

v_gene: TRBV3-1
j_gene: TRBJ2-2
CDR3aa: CASSQWAGELFF

v_gene: TRBV5-1
j_gene: TRBJ2-5
CDR3aa: CASSFASGAQETQYF

v_gene: TRBV7-9
j_gene: TRBJ2-1
CDR3aa: CASSLLGTSVGEQFF

v_gene: TRBV5-1
j_gene: TRBJ2-1
CDR3aa: CASSFGGSSLANEQFF

v_gene: TRBV10-3
j_gene: TRBJ2-1
CDR3aa: CASVGGAKDEQFF

v_gene: TRBV5-1
j_gene: TRBJ1-1
CDR3aa: CASSYGANTEAFF

v_gene: TRBV7-9
j_gene: TRBJ2-7
CDR3aa: CASSSFRLAGIGEQYF

v_gene: TRBV28
j_gene: TRBJ1-2
CDR3aa: CASSLRLGPGYTF

v_gene: TRBV12-3/TRBV12-4
j_gene: TRBJ1-4
CDR3aa: CASSLGQSNEKLFF

v_gene: TRBV12-3/TRBV12-4
j_gene: TRBJ2-6
CDR3aa: CASSPGDRSSGANVLTF

v_gene: TRBV24-1
j_gene: TRBJ2-5
CDR3aa: CATSRASAQETQYF

v_gene: TRBV5-1
j_gene: TRBJ2-3
CDR3aa: CASSFSSGNTDTQYF

v_gene: TRBV9
j_gene: TRBJ1-5
CDR3aa: CASSVSIWDQPQHF

v_gene: TRBV24-1
j_gene: TRBJ2-1
CDR3aa: CATSDLRKGSMGHNEQFF

v_gene: TRBV24-1
j_gene: TRBJ2-1
CDR3aa: CATAPGLGEGDEQFF

v_gene: TRBV6-1
j_gene: TRBJ2-3
CDR3aa: CASTYGGGGTDTQYF

v_gene: TRBV10-3
j_gene: TRBJ2-7
CDR3aa: CAISEWGLAGTSGEQYF

v_gene: TRBV24-1
j_gene: TRBJ2-7
CDR3aa: CATSPRGAVYEQYF

v_gene: TRBV5-1
j_gene: TRBJ2-3
CDR3aa: CASSPAGHPITDTQYF

v_gene: TRBV28
j_gene: TRBJ2-1
CDR3aa: CASTPGLWGYAEQFF

v_gene: TRBV5-1
j_gene: TRBJ2-5
CDR3aa: CASSRRVAGAETQYF

v_gene: TRBV20-1
j_gene: TRBJ2-3
CDR3aa: CSATDRPITDTQYF

v_gene: TRBV15
j_gene: TRBJ2-1
CDR3aa: CATSRDRVQINEQFF

v_gene: TRBV20-1
j_gene: TRBJ2-1
CDR3aa: CSARIPEHGEQFF

v_gene: TRBV11-3
j_gene: TRBJ1-4
CDR3aa: CASSLTRLGEKLFF

v_gene: TRBV6-5
j_gene: TRBJ2-7
CDR3aa: CASSYVGKSSYEQYF

v_gene: TRBV10-1
j_gene: TRBJ2-2
CDR3aa: CASSESSGLGATGELFF

v_gene: TRBV20-1
j_gene: TRBJ1-4
CDR3aa: CSARDPGQTNEKLFF

v_gene: TRBV12-5
j_gene: TRBJ2-7
CDR3aa: CASGLVAGSGEQYF

v_gene: TRBV6-1
j_gene: TRBJ1-1
CDR3aa: CASSRYTGSSTEAFF

v_gene: TRBV7-6
j_gene: TRBJ2-1
CDR3aa: CASSLVRIRGWGNEQFF

v_gene: TRBV5-1
j_gene: TRBJ2-7
CDR3aa: CASSLDTAIYYEQYF

v_gene: TRBV5-1
j_gene: TRBJ2-5
CDR3aa: CASTRRSGETQYF

v_gene: TRBV15
j_gene: TRBJ1-5
CDR3aa: CATGTRFSNQPQHF

v_gene: TRBV12-3/TRBV12-4
j_gene: TRBJ1-1
CDR3aa: CASIPTGGSSEAFF

v_gene: TRBV20-1
j_gene: TRBJ1-6
CDR3aa: CSASKGGVNSPLHF

v_gene: TRBV5-5
j_gene: TRBJ2-7
CDR3aa: CASSLRTKLAGGQNEQYF

v_gene: TRBV3-1
j_gene: TRBJ2-3
CDR3aa: CASSQETRTDTQYF

v_gene: TRBV18
j_gene: TRBJ1-1
CDR3aa: CASSPGAGGTEAFF

v_gene: TRBV5-1
j_gene: TRBJ2-4
CDR3aa: CASSLNYGAGTGTEKNIQYF

v_gene: TRBV20-1
j_gene: TRBJ2-1
CDR3aa: CSATHGLAGTTYNEQFF